This TCR beta chain comes out of a study of cytomegalovirus exposure and HLA in healthy donors. Broader study findings: V- and J-gene trimming in TCR beta was tied to a missense DCLRE1C variant by an analysis performed later. More clonal expansion characterized HLA-associated TCR beta chains than equally common others in a later analysis.

PCR employed 60 Vbeta and 13 Jbeta primers. Sequenced by immunoSEQ multiplex PCR; TCRdb stores in-frame clones only, minus some. The sample holds some 130,000 clones; 60% to 85% are singletons and the top ten take about 1.6%. In germline, CDR1 is SGHAT, CDR2 FQNNGV. V was shortened by 8 bases and J by 4 bases, with 14 bases between the two germline ends. This CDR3 has 13 residues. This clone was seen once. Its cognate antigen is unknown. Sequencing input: PBMCs. This TCR came from a woman between 18 and 29 years old in good health and CMV-seronegative. The chain uses TRBV11-2 and TRBJ1-1; TRBD1 is a possible D gene (5 bases). CDR3 amino acids: CASGWGEGTEAFF. Written as DNA, the CDR3 is TGTGCCAGCGGTTGGGGGGAGGGCACTGAAGCTTTCTTT.